This T cell receptor (beta chain) was identified during a study of Graves' ophthalmopathy and Graves' hyperthyroidism. The authors amplified TCR beta CDR3 regions from RNA transcripts. Second-round multiplex PCR came after a first-round RT-PCR that employed HTBI primers. Using its own MiXCR run on the multiplex PCR reads, TCRdb lists one record per CDR3 protein. The sample includes hundreds of thousands of distinct CDR3 sequences, less than 55% of them seen just once. With a duration under 3 months, ophthalmopathy in the donors showed moderate-to-severe activity, CAS ≥3 and NOSPECS ≥4. The CDR3 is 16 amino acids. The germline CDR1 and CDR2 sequences are SGHVS and FNYEAQ. Trimming cost V 5 bases and J 0 bases; bases outside gene matches: 5. Notes on the study in general: Detected in blood as well were most expanded thyroid clonotypes with frequency above 0.001.

With regard to this clonotype: Its antigen remains unknown.

The origin of this receptor is an adult man with Graves' ophthalmopathy. Sequencing used peripheral blood. J is TRBJ1-2 and V is TRBV7-6; TRBD1 agrees at 11 bases. The CDR3 nucleotides read TGTGCCAGCAGCCCGGGGACAGGGGGAGCTAACTATGGCTACACCTTC. As protein: CASSPGTGGANYGYTF.